This record concerns one T cell receptor beta chain sequence. V lost 3 bases and J lost 0; bases outside the gene matches: 1. CDR3 size: 16 residues. Germline V gene sequence: CDR1 SGHRS, CDR2 YFSETQ. The data belong to a study of memory CD8 T cells in hepatitis C reinfection. Profiled with immunoSEQ multiplex PCR; TCRdb holds only in-frame clones, not every one. The sample lists over 35,000 clones; 70% to 90% were seen once. Documented time point: peak reinfection, 3 to 8 weeks after reinfection detection. Sorted cells were sequenced directly ex vivo without any in vitro expansion. At all three reinfection time points, viable CD3+ CD8+ CD45RO- cells from a couple of donors served as controls.

The sample comprised naive CD8+ T cells sorted from blood. This sequence was found in a young man with hepatitis C virus infection. The chain joins TRBV5-1 to TRBJ2-1; 12 positions agree with TRBD2. The CDR3 here is CASSWGLAGSYNEQFF. DNA for the CDR3: TGCGCCAGCAGCTGGGGACTAGCGGGCTCCTACAATGAGCAGTTCTTC. Combining the CDR3 with reference TRBV5-1 and TRBJ2-1 gives the whole variable domain KAGVTQTPRYLIKTRGQQVTLSCSPISGHRSVSWYQQTPGQGLQFLFEYFSETQRNKGNFPGRFSGRQFSNSRSEMNVSTLELGDSALYLCASSWGLAGSYNEQFFGPGTRLTVL.